This T cell receptor beta chain was observed in a study of shared clonotypes between healthy human individuals. Study findings and constraints: Clonotypes that were shared across a handful of donors made up approximately 5% of naive CD4 clonotypes.

The trim removed 5 bases at V and 5 bases at J, leaving 11 bases unmatched. The V gene's germline CDR1 is SGHTA and CDR2 FQGTGA. The CDR3 runs to 15 residues. About this clone itself: The antigen remains unidentified.

Each replicate PCR on the sorted subsets used 150 to 200 ng DNA (approximately 33,000 T cell genomes). Clones were read by immunoSEQ multiplex PCR, and TCRdb kept only the in-frame ones, dropping some. Of approximately 2,300,000 clones detected, 85% to 95% appear once; the ten largest clones hold approximately 0.39%. The study separated CD4+ cells into CD45RA+ naive and CD45RA-negative memory subsets. The clonotype originates from a man between 18 and 35 years old in good health. Some clones in this sample may be carry-over from other donors' samples. The sample was naive CD4+ T cells from PBMCs. Sample subset: CD45RA+ positively selected. The V gene is TRBV7-3, the J gene TRBJ1-1; 7 bases agree with TRBD1. The CDR3 reads CASSLTGAGWTEAFF. The CDR3 nucleotides read TGTGCCAGCAGCCTTACAGGGGCAGGATGGACTGAAGCTTTCTTT.